This T cell receptor (beta chain) was found in a study of T cell responses to AZD1222 COVID-19 vaccine. Study information: The analysis combined second doses at about 4 or about 12 weeks.

Study results and caveats: It should be noted that donors were predominantly white British and more often female, and clonal diversity was possibly underestimated. Regions left unmutated in variants are reportedly the target of nearly half of spike-specific TCRs. The repertoires were collected only after the peak T cell response.

Looked up from germline, CDR1 is SNHLY and CDR2 is FYNNEI. The ends were cut back, 3 bases at V and 0 bases at J, with 6 bases in the middle. The CDR3 totals 15 residues. Profiling relied on immunoSEQ multiplex PCR, and the TCRdb table lists in-frame clones only, not all of them. The profile shows roughly 120,000 clones, about 90% of them singletons. This clone was seen a single time. The antigen is undetermined. The TCR originated in an adult in good health. The source was peripheral blood, collected on day 0 of AZD1222 vaccination. The chain joins TRBV2 to TRBJ1-6; a possible D gene is TRBD1 (5 bases). CDR3 coding DNA: TGTGCCAGCAGTGACAGGGTCTCCTATAATTCACCCCTCCACTTT. Protein product: CASSDRVSYNSPLHF. Based on the CDR3 plus reference TRBV2 and TRBJ1-6, the full variable domain is EPEVTQTPSHQVTQMGQEVILRCVPISNHLYFYWYRQILGQKVEFLVSFYNNEISEKSEIFDDQFSVERPDGSNFTLKIRSTKLEDSAMYFCASSDRVSYNSPLHFGNGTRLTVT.